Listed below are T cell receptor beta chains from one sample, sequenced in a study of blood T cells in healthy people across ages. TCRdb reprocessed the 5' RACE reads with MiXCR, giving one entry per CDR3 protein. Among fewer than 2 million distinct CDR3 sequences listed, about two fifths were seen once. Sequencing was performed on blood. Receptor source: a human donor in good health. The conserved cysteine and the conserved F or W are not part of the CDR3 here. D genes are given only for firm matches.

cdr3_aa,d_call,v_call,cdr3_length,j_call
ASSDPGQGGKEAF,TRBD1,TRBV6-2/TRBV6-3,13,TRBJ1-1
ASSLGTSGANVLT,-,TRBV5-1,13,TRBJ2-6
ASSSTGELRNTIY,TRBD1,TRBV12-3/TRBV12-4,13,TRBJ1-3
ASMALDRDHGYT,TRBD1,TRBV6-5,12,TRBJ1-2
ASSYTVEYAAQF,-,TRBV6-6,12,TRBJ2-1
ASSLLGGAGTEAF,TRBD1,TRBV5-1,13,TRBJ1-1
ASSQELSKQY,-,TRBV12-3/TRBV12-4,10,TRBJ2-5
ATSDSKGDVYEQY,-,TRBV24-1,13,-
ASSLGQGIETQY,TRBD1,TRBV5-1,12,TRBJ2-5
ASSLVSLPPHRPYNEQF,-,TRBV7-2,17,TRBJ2-1
SASTGVASTGIQY,-,TRBV20-1,13,TRBJ2-4
ASSRQYTQY,-,TRBV6-5,9,TRBJ2-3